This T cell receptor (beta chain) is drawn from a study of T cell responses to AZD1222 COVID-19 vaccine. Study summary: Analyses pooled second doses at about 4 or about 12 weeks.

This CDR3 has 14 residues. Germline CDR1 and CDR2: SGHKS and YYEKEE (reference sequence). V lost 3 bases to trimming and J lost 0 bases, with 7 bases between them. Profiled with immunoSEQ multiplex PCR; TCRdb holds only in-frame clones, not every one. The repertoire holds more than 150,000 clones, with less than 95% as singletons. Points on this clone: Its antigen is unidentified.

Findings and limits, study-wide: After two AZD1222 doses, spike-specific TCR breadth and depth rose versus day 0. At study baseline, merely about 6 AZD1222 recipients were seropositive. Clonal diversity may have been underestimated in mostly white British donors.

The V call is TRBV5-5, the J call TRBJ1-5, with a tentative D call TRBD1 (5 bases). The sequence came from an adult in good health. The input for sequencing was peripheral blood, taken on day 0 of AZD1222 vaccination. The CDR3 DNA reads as TGTGCCAGCAGCTCGACAGTTAGCAATCAGCCCCAGCATTTT. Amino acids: CASSSTVSNQPQHF.